This paragraph covers one T cell receptor beta chain sequence. Antigen unknown. This may come from a read error, since a much larger clone is one base off. The CDR3 runs to 13 residues. Trimming took off 10 bases at V and 1 base at J, with 13 bases between the two ends. Germline values: CDR1 MDHEN, CDR2 SYDVKM. TCR beta CDR3 region amplification was performed from RNA transcripts. The HTBI primer set drove a first-round RT-PCR of the TCR CDR3. TCRdb reanalysed the multiplex PCR reads using MiXCR and keeps one entry per CDR3 protein. The sample consists of approximately 690,000 distinct CDR3 sequences, about a fifth of them appearing once. The sample comes from a study of T cells in Graves' hyperthyroidism and ophthalmopathy. Study details: Initial diagnosis, before any treatment, was when peripheral blood was collected.

Pregnant or lactating patients were excluded, as were those with uncontrolled infection or other autoimmune disease. Diagnostic decisions used clinical symptoms, serum thyroxine and TRAb, thyroid ultrasound and orbital computed tomography. Study-level points and caveats: Most clonotypes that expanded in the thyroid above 0.001 also showed up in blood.

Specimen: blood. This receptor was taken from a man between 25 and 39 years old with Graves' ophthalmopathy. V gene TRBV28 combines with J gene TRBJ2-5; D is uncertain. The CDR3 reads CAIQKRAQETQYF. The CDR3 nucleotides are TGTGCCATTCAAAAACGGGCCCAAGAGACCCAGTACTTC.